The 27 T cell receptor beta chains below all came from one sample that was sequenced in a study of blood T cell repertoires in COVID-19. Only in-frame clones appear in the TCRdb table, and some are missing; sequencing was by immunoSEQ multiplex PCR. The repertoire has 20,000 to 30,000 clones, roughly 85% of them found once; the top ten carry under 35%. Sequencing used peripheral blood. These receptor sequences come from a human donor in a cohort sampled during active COVID-19.

The gene calls are TRBV7-9 and TRBJ2-7; D ambiguous. CDR1 is SEHNR and CDR2 is FQNEAQ in the germline V gene (reference sequence). V lost 2 bases, J lost 3 bases, and 5 bases lay in between. The CDR3 length is 12 residues. The chain's CDR3 is CASSLSSYEQYF. The CDR3 DNA reads as TGTGCCAGCAGCTTATCCAGCTACGAGCAGTACTTC.

V is TRBV5-4 and J is TRBJ2-5; a possible D gene is TRBD1 (6 bases). Trimming stripped 4 bases from V and 2 bases from J, with 12 bases between. Germline CDR1 and CDR2: SGHNT and YYREEE (reference sequence). The CDR3 is made up of 14 amino acids. The CDR3 is CASSPTGVQETQYF. The CDR3 DNA follows: TGTGCCAGCAGCCCGACAGGAGTTCAAGAGACCCAGTACTTC. Looking up the rest from reference TRBV5-4 and TRBJ2-5 gives the full variable domain: ETGVTQSPTHLIKTRGQQVTLRCSSQSGHNTVSWYQQALGQGPQFIFQYYREEENGRGNFPPRFSGLQFPNYSSELNVNALELDDSALYLCASSPTGVQETQYFGPGTRLLVL.

The sample holds one count of this clone. V is TRBV6-2 or TRBV6-3 and J is TRBJ1-2, with D unresolved. This CDR3 has 14 amino acids. Trimming stripped 2 bases from V and 0 bases from J, with 7 bases between. Germline CDR1 MNHEY, CDR2 SVGEGT. CDR3 sequence: CASSYALANYGYTF. The CDR3 bases are TGTGCCAGCAGTTACGCCCTAGCTAACTATGGCTACACCTTC.

This chain joins TRBV24-1 and TRBJ2-6; 10 bases agree with TRBD2. Germline CDR1 and CDR2: KGHDR and SFDVKD. The ends lost 4 bases at V and 0 bases at J; junction bases unmatched: 5. The CDR3 is 18 amino acids. The DNA of the CDR3 is TGTGCCACCAGTGACGGACTAGCGGAAGCCTCTGGGGCCAACGTCCTGACTTTC. Encoded protein: CATSDGLAEASGANVLTF.

A single count supports this clone. The CDR3, as DNA: TGCAGTGCTCTGCGGGTAGATACGCAGTATTTT. It encodes CSALRVDTQYF. The rearrangement uses TRBV20-1 and TRBJ2-3, with D possibly being TRBD2 (5 bases). Between the trimmed V and J ends, which lost 5 bases and 5 bases, there was a span of 8 bases. The CDR3 length is 11 residues. Per the germline V gene, CDR1 is DFQATT and CDR2 is SNEGSKA (reference sequence).

The chain recombines TRBV19 with TRBJ2-7; 9 bases align to TRBD2. Unmatched junction bases numbered 5, after V lost 5 bases and J lost 0 bases. The CDR3 runs 15 residues. The germline V gene encodes CDR1 LNHDA and CDR2 SQIVND (reference sequence). This CDR3 is CASSQLAGSSYEQYF. In DNA, the CDR3 is TGTGCCAGTAGTCAACTAGCGGGCAGCTCCTACGAGCAGTACTTC.

V is TRBV7-2 and J is TRBJ1-1; the D gene is possibly TRBD1 (5 bases). Germline CDR1 and CDR2: SGHTA and FQGNSA. The CDR3 is 15 amino acids. V lost 5 bases and J lost 4, with 17 bases in between. The CDR3 region is CASSLTPRVSTEAFF. The CDR3 DNA reads TGTGCCAGCAGCCTCACACCCAGGGTGAGCACTGAAGCTTTCTTT. The full variable domain, with the rest looked up from reference TRBV7-2 and TRBJ1-1, is GAGVSQSPSNKVTEKGKDVELRCDPISGHTALYWYRQSLGQGLEFLIYFQGNSAPDKSGLPSDRFSAERTGGSVSTLTIQRTQQEDSAVYLCASSLTPRVSTEAFFGQGTRLTVV.

The chain recombines TRBV5-6 with TRBJ2-3; weak D call: TRBD1 (6 bases). From germline, CDR1 is SGHDT and CDR2 YYEEEE. V was cut by 0 bases and J by 2 bases, with 13 bases left in between. This CDR3 comprises 16 residues. CDR3 residues: CASSLVSGANTDTQYF. In DNA, the CDR3 is TGTGCCAGCAGCTTGGTCTCAGGGGCCAACACAGATACGCAGTATTTT. The variable domain in full, completed from reference TRBV5-6 and TRBJ2-3, reads DAGVTQSPTHLIKTRGQQVTLRCSPKSGHDTVSWYQQALGQGPQFIFQYYEEEERQRGNFPDRFSGHQFPNYSSELNVNALLLGDSALYLCASSLVSGANTDTQYFGPGTRLTVL.

The rearrangement links TRBV5-1 to TRBJ1-4; D might be TRBD1 (5 bases). The CDR3 consists of 14 residues. V was trimmed by 5 bases and J by 4 bases, leaving 12 bases between them. Germline CDR1 and CDR2: SGHRS and YFSETQ. The CDR3 is CASSMTESNEKLFF. DNA of the CDR3: TGCGCCAGCAGTATGACAGAAAGTAATGAAAAACTGTTTTTT.

This clone was detected a few times. The chain recombines TRBV4-1 with TRBJ2-5; 8 bases line up with TRBD1. Losses at the gene ends were 4 bases for V and 4 bases for J; bases not matched to a gene: 2. The CDR3 contains 13 residues. CDR1 is MGHRA and CDR2 is YSYEKL in the germline V gene. In nucleotides, the CDR3 is TGCGCCAGCAGCCGAGGGACAGGAGAGACCCAGTACTTC. Translation gives CASSRGTGETQYF.

This chain connects TRBV6-7 to TRBJ2-7; the D gene is possibly TRBD2 (5 bases). TRBV6-7 is an ORF, with its function uncertain. Trimming cost V 3 bases and J 5 bases, with 20 bases left between them. The CDR3 runs to 16 residues. In nucleotides, the CDR3 is TGTGCCAGCAGTTATGGGCTGGACTCCTATCTCCACGAGCAGTACTTC. Its translation is CASSYGLDSYLHEQYF.

This chain links TRBV7-3 with TRBJ2-2; D is perhaps TRBD1 (7 bases). This CDR3 contains 15 residues. Trimming removed 5 bases at V and 5 bases at J, with 15 bases between. Looked up from germline, CDR1 is SGHTA and CDR2 is FQGTGA. CDR3 DNA: TGTGCCAGCAGCCCCCGACAGGGAGGTACCGGGGAGCTGTTTTTT. This encodes CASSPRQGGTGELFF.

This rearrangement joins TRBV19 to TRBJ2-6; 7 nucleotides match TRBD1. The germline V gene has CDR1 LNHDA and CDR2 SQIVND (reference sequence). V lost 4 bases and J lost 4; bases outside the gene matches: 4. There are 15 residues in the CDR3. The CDR3 protein is CASSKGAAGANVLTF. Here the CDR3 DNA reads TGTGCCAGTAGTAAGGGGGCGGCCGGGGCCAACGTCCTGACTTTC.

The chain is built from TRBV10-3 and TRBJ2-3; weak D call: TRBD2 (6 bases). Deletions cut 2 bases from V and 6 bases from J, with 6 bases between. This CDR3 contains 12 residues. CDR1 is ENHRY, CDR2 SYGVKD, per germline. In DNA, the CDR3 is TGTGCCATCAGTGAGCTAGCGGATACGCAGTATTTT. It codes for CAISELADTQYF.

The rearrangement uses TRBV6-2 or TRBV6-3 and TRBJ2-1, with unresolved D. Per the germline V gene, CDR1 is MNHEY and CDR2 is SVGEGT. The V end lost 1 base, the J end lost 0 bases, and 13 bases lay between the germline ends. CDR3 length equals 17 residues. DNA for the CDR3: TGTGCCAGCAGTTACTTTTTCGACACCCTCTCCTACAATGAGCAGTTCTTC. Its translation: CASSYFFDTLSYNEQFF.

The chain is built from TRBV4-1 and TRBJ1-2, with 7 bases that match TRBD1. Trimming cost V 8 bases and J 4 bases; bases outside gene matches: 10. The CDR3 sequence is 14 residues long. Germline V gene lookup returns CDR1 MGHRA and CDR2 YSYEKL. The CDR3 DNA reads TGCGCCAGCCCCACGGGACAGCGATTCTATGGCTACACCTTC. Amino acids: CASPTGQRFYGYTF.

J is TRBJ1-1 and V is TRBV7-2; 7 positions agree with TRBD1. The CDR3 sequence is 15 residues long. J gave up 1 base and V 7 bases, and 9 bases lay outside the gene matches. Germline CDR1 reads SGHTA; CDR2 reads FQGNSA. The CDR3 spells CASKLETGTNTEAFF. CDR3 DNA sequence: TGTGCCAGCAAACTTGAGACAGGGACGAACACTGAAGCTTTCTTT.

This rearrangement joins TRBV12-3 or TRBV12-4 to TRBJ1-5; D not certain. The V gene lost 4 bases and the J gene lost 7 bases, with 8 bases spanning the gap. This CDR3 contains 12 residues. CDR3 in amino acids: CASSYMEQPQHF. CDR3 nucleotide sequence: TGTGCCAGCAGTTACATGGAGCAGCCCCAGCATTTT.

This chain links TRBV7-9 with TRBJ2-5; 9 nucleotides align to TRBD1. Germline loops: CDR1 SEHNR, CDR2 FQNEAQ (reference sequence). V was pared by 5 bases and J by 4 bases, with 8 bases of the junction left unmatched. CDR3 length: 15 residues. The DNA for the CDR3 is TGTGCCAGCAGCCGCCCGGACAGGGGAGTAGAGACCCAGTACTTC. Residues: CASSRPDRGVETQYF.

A word on this clone: One end of the junction varies from germline; a read error may be responsible. The chain is built from TRBV4-1 and TRBJ2-1; 8 bases agree with TRBD2. Germline V lookup: CDR1 MGHRA, CDR2 YSYEKL. The CDR3 loop spans 12 amino acids. The CDR3 coding sequence is TGCGCCAGCAGCCAATTCGGGGGGGCGAAGGTCTTC. This translates into CASSQFGGAKVF.

The chain uses TRBV27 and TRBJ2-1, with TRBD2 as a possible D gene (6 bases). There are 18 residues in the CDR3. The V end lost 0 bases, the J end lost 5 bases, and 20 bases lay between the germline ends. Germline values: CDR1 MNHEY, CDR2 SMNVEV (reference sequence). The chain's CDR3 is CASSLSSRPQGLNNEQFF. CDR3 in DNA: TGTGCCAGCAGTTTATCATCCCGACCCCAGGGACTGAACAATGAGCAGTTCTTC.

This rearrangement joins TRBV3-1 (or the pseudogene TRBV3-2) to TRBJ2-3, with 11 bases matching TRBD2. Trimming removed 2 bases from V and 6 bases from J; junction bases left unmatched: 10. CDR3 size: 17 residues. CDR1 LGHDT and CDR2 YNNKEL come from the germline V gene (reference sequence). The CDR3 protein is CASSQSVAGGLTDTQYF. CDR3 sequence (DNA): TGTGCCAGCAGCCAATCAGTAGCGGGAGGGCTCACGGATACGCAGTATTTT.

This chain uses TRBV3-1 (or the pseudogene TRBV3-2) with TRBJ1-4; D possibly corresponds to TRBD1 (5 bases). The CDR3 runs to 16 residues. Trimming cost V 4 bases and J 8 bases, with 20 bases left between them. Germline V gene data show CDR1 as LGHDT and CDR2 as YNNKEL (reference sequence). The CDR3 loop is CASSPALGGLGEKLFF. The CDR3 DNA sequence: TGTGCCAGCAGCCCCGCCCTGGGGGGGTTAGGCGAAAAACTGTTTTTT.

The chain joins TRBV28 to TRBJ2-1; the D gene is possibly TRBD1 (6 bases). The V and J ends lost 6 bases and 6 bases respectively, with 15 bases between them. The CDR3 spans 14 residues. Per the germline V gene, CDR1 is MDHEN and CDR2 is SYDVKM. The CDR3 is CASRPNRVSNEQFF. Written as DNA, the CDR3 is TGTGCCAGCAGACCAAACAGGGTGTCCAATGAGCAGTTCTTC.

This chain connects TRBV10-3 to TRBJ1-5, with a possible D match to TRBD1 (5 bases). The CDR3 covers 14 residues. Trimming took 5 bases from V and 2 from J, leaving 10 bases between them. From germline, CDR1 is ENHRY and CDR2 SYGVKD. CDR3 protein: CAISRSGGNQPQHF. The CDR3 DNA reads TGTGCCATCAGTCGGTCGGGGGGCAATCAGCCCCAGCATTTT.

The J gene is TRBJ2-3, the V gene TRBV12-3 or TRBV12-4; unclear D gene. CDR3 size: 12 residues. V was clipped by 4 bases and J by 2 bases, with 4 bases between them. CDR3 sequence reads: CASSSSTDTQYF. CDR3 coding DNA: TGTGCCAGCAGTTCCTCCACAGATACGCAGTATTTT.

This chain connects TRBV7-7 to TRBJ2-5, with 9 bases identical to TRBD2. This CDR3 spans 16 amino acids. V lost 2 bases and J lost 5; bases outside the gene matches: 9. The germline V gene encodes CDR1 SSHAT and CDR2 FNYEAQ (reference sequence). The CDR3 sequence is CASSLKSAGGQETQYF. The DNA for the CDR3 is TGTGCCAGCAGCTTAAAATCGGCGGGGGGGCAGGAGACCCAGTACTTC.